The rows below give T cell receptor beta chains drawn from one sample of a study of T cells in Graves' hyperthyroidism and ophthalmopathy. MiXCR was run by TCRdb on the multiplex PCR reads, yielding one entry per CDR3 protein. The data show hundreds of thousands of distinct CDR3 sequences, roughly 16% seen once. The sequencing sample was made of blood. The receptors here all came from a woman in her twenties or thirties with Graves' hyperthyroidism. Both conserved end residues are part of each CDR3. Each record gives: V gene, clone size, CDR3 length, D gene, J gene, CDR3 protein, CDR3 DNA. The D gene is left open where the match is weak. Some rows mark clone size as missing; the rest say once, few, many or name a class of expanded clone.

V: TRBV28; size: many; length: 17; D: TRBD1; J: TRBJ1-6; CDR3: CASSFPRTGGYNSPLHF; DNA: TGTGCCAGCAGTTTTCCTCGGACAGGGGGCTATAATTCACCCCTCCACTTT
V: TRBV12-3/TRBV12-4; size: many; length: 11; D: .; J: TRBJ2-3; CDR3: CASRGPDTQYF; DNA: TGTGCCAGCAGGGGCCCAGATACGCAGTATTTT
V: TRBV5-1; size: few; length: 15; D: TRBD2; J: TRBJ2-2; CDR3: CASRPTSGNDGELFF; DNA: TGCGCCAGCCGGCCGACTAGCGGGAATGACGGGGAGCTGTTTTTT
V: TRBV2; size: many; length: 14; D: TRBD1; J: TRBJ2-1; CDR3: CASSTGTGHHEQFF; DNA: TGTGCCAGCAGTACCGGGACAGGGCATCATGAGCAGTTCTTC
V: TRBV7-9; size: .; length: 8; D: .; J: TRBJ1-2; CDR3: CASSSDTF; DNA: TGTGCCAGCAGTTCCGACACCTTC
V: TRBV12-3/TRBV12-4; size: many; length: 11; D: .; J: TRBJ2-1; CDR3: CASSYGHEQFF; DNA: TGTGCCAGCAGTTATGGCCATGAGCAGTTCTTC
V: TRBV11-2; size: many; length: 14; D: .; J: TRBJ2-5; CDR3: CASSLGRRRETQYF; DNA: TGTGCCAGCAGCTTAGGGCGGAGGCGAGAGACCCAGTACTTC
V: TRBV15; size: few; length: 15; D: .; J: TRBJ1-4; CDR3: CATSSNGRVNEKLFF; DNA: TGTGCCACCAGCAGCAATGGTAGAGTTAATGAAAAACTGTTTTTT
V: TRBV20-1; size: many; length: 14; D: TRBD2; J: TRBJ2-3; CDR3: CSAVLATSTDTQYF; DNA: TGCAGTGCCGTACTAGCGACTAGCACAGATACGCAGTATTTT
V: TRBV10-2; size: few; length: 14; D: .; J: TRBJ1-6; CDR3: CASSATTGNSPLRF; DNA: TGCGCCAGCAGTGCCACCACGGGGAATTCACCCCTCCGCTTT
V: TRBV20-1; size: few; length: 14; D: TRBD2; J: TRBJ2-3; CDR3: CSALKREYAEAQYF; DNA: TGCAGTGCTCTAAAGCGGGAGTATGCTGAAGCGCAGTATTTT
V: TRBV14; size: many; length: 13; D: .; J: TRBJ2-3; CDR3: CASSQVPADTQYF; DNA: TGTGCCAGCAGCCAAGTACCAGCAGATACGCAGTATTTT
V: TRBV19; size: .; length: 14; D: .; J: TRBJ1-5; CDR3: CASSIVPHRQPQHF; DNA: TGTGCCAGTAGTATAGTACCCCACCGGCAGCCCCAGCATTTT
V: TRBV4-2; size: .; length: 15; D: .; J: TRBJ1-6; CDR3: CASSQVLGANSPLHF; DNA: TGTGCCAGCAGCCAAGTGTTAGGGGCGAATTCACCCCTCCACTTT
V: TRBV11-2; size: many; length: 14; D: .; J: TRBJ2-5; CDR3: CASSPRTVEETQYF; DNA: TGTGCCAGCAGCCCTCGGACGGTCGAAGAGACCCAGTACTTC
V: TRBV15; size: .; length: 17; D: .; J: TRBJ2-5; CDR3: CATSRDPPTGPEETQYF; DNA: TGTGCCACCAGCAGAGACCCTCCCACGGGACCCGAGGAGACCCAGTACTTC
V: TRBV6-2/TRBV6-3; size: .; length: 13; D: .; J: TRBJ2-1; CDR3: CASSSLPDNEQFF; DNA: TGTGCCAGCAGTTCCTTACCTGACAATGAGCAGTTCTTC
V: TRBV30; size: .; length: 15; D: TRBD1; J: TRBJ1-2; CDR3: CAWRFRDRANYGYTF; DNA: TGTGCCTGGAGGTTCCGGGACAGAGCTAACTATGGCTACACCTTC
V: TRBV24-1; size: many; length: 15; D: TRBD1; J: TRBJ2-7; CDR3: CATSDPNRGSDEQYF; DNA: TGTGCCACCAGTGATCCAAACAGGGGATCGGACGAGCAGTACTTC
V: TRBV5-1; size: many; length: 15; D: .; J: TRBJ2-2; CDR3: CASSLGPVNTGELFF; DNA: TGCGCCAGCAGCTTGGGTCCGGTGAACACCGGGGAGCTGTTTTTT
V: TRBV12-5; size: few; length: 13; D: .; J: TRBJ2-1; CDR3: CASGLGLSNEQFF; DNA: TGTGCTAGTGGTTTGGGACTATCTAATGAGCAGTTCTTC
V: TRBV28; size: many; length: 15; D: .; J: TRBJ1-5; CDR3: CASSSGGRVNQPQHF; DNA: TGTGCCAGCAGTTCCGGGGGCAGAGTCAATCAGCCCCAGCATTTT
V: TRBV30; size: few; length: 15; D: TRBD1; J: TRBJ1-2; CDR3: CAWSAPDRVLYGYTF; DNA: TGTGCCTGGAGTGCCCCAGACAGGGTCCTCTATGGCTACACCTTC
V: TRBV28; size: many; length: 15; D: .; J: TRBJ1-4; CDR3: CASSLFGQKNEKLFF; DNA: TGTGCCAGCAGTTTATTTGGACAGAAGAATGAAAAACTGTTTTTT
V: TRBV13; size: many; length: 14; D: TRBD2; J: TRBJ2-7; CDR3: CASSTRLAWDEQYF; DNA: TGTGCCAGCAGCACCCGACTAGCGTGGGACGAGCAGTACTTC
V: TRBV11-2; size: many; length: 15; D: TRBD1; J: TRBJ1-3; CDR3: CASSLGRGLGNTIYF; DNA: TGTGCCAGCAGCTTGGGCAGGGGGCTTGGAAACACCATATATTTT
V: TRBV9; size: few; length: 16; D: .; J: TRBJ2-2; CDR3: CASSGQVHANTGELFF; DNA: TGTGCCAGCAGCGGTCAGGTACACGCGAACACCGGGGAGCTGTTTTTT
V: TRBV7-2; size: many; length: 17; D: TRBD1; J: TRBJ2-1; CDR3: CASSLEGTGGPYNEQFF; DNA: TGTGCCAGCAGCTTAGAGGGGACAGGGGGCCCCTACAATGAGCAGTTCTTC
V: TRBV15; size: few; length: 12; D: .; J: TRBJ1-4; CDR3: CATSRDYKKLFF; DNA: TGTGCCACCAGCAGAGATTATAAAAAACTGTTTTTT
V: TRBV11-1; size: .; length: 15; D: .; J: TRBJ2-1; CDR3: CASSSGLLASNEQFF; DNA: TGTGCCAGCAGCTCAGGACTCCTTGCCTCCAATGAGCAGTTCTTC
V: TRBV7-9; size: once; length: 18; D: .; J: TRBJ1-3; CDR3: CASSLALQALDSGNTIYF; DNA: TGTGCCAGCAGCTTAGCTCTGCAGGCCCTAGACTCTGGAAACACCATATATTTT
V: TRBV18; size: .; length: 13; D: .; J: TRBJ2-7; CDR3: CASSESTVYEQYF; DNA: TGTGCCAGCTCAGAGTCCACGGTTTACGAGCAGTACTTC
V: TRBV27; size: many; length: 16; D: TRBD2; J: TRBJ2-7; CDR3: CASSFSTGRGAYEQYF; DNA: TGTGCCAGCAGTTTCTCAACCGGGAGGGGCGCCTACGAGCAGTACTTC